These T cell receptor beta chains were read from a single sample in a study of cytomegalovirus exposure and HLA in healthy donors. Assay: immunoSEQ multiplex PCR; the TCRdb copy retains only in-frame clones and omits some. The table records approximately 100,000 clones, 76% of them present only once. The sample consisted of PBMCs. The source of these receptors is a woman aged 45-65 years in good health and CMV-seropositive. Each CDR3 is given with its conserved first and last residue. A D gene is named only where the DNA matches it firmly. Clone size is shown for a subset of rows, as once, few, many or a class of expanded clone.

size	V	D	J	CDR3	DNA
NA	TRBV4-2	NA	TRBJ2-5	CASSQDGQLQETQYF	TGTGCCAGCAGCCAAGATGGGCAGCTCCAAGAGACCCAGTACTTC
NA	TRBV5-6	TRBD1	TRBJ2-7	CASSRTGPSSYEQYF	TGTGCCAGCAGCCGGACAGGGCCAAGCTCCTACGAGCAGTACTTC
NA	TRBV7-2	NA	TRBJ2-7	CASSRGADGVYEQYF	TGTGCCAGCAGCCGCGGGGCGGACGGAGTCTACGAGCAGTACTTC
few	TRBV7-8	NA	TRBJ2-2	CASSFYPGTGHKNTGELFF	TGTGCCAGCAGCTTTTACCCCGGAACGGGACACAAGAACACCGGGGAGCTGTTTTTT
NA	TRBV5-1	NA	TRBJ2-5	CASTLGGGGSETQYF	TGCGCCAGCACCTTGGGTGGCGGGGGCTCAGAGACCCAGTACTTC
NA	TRBV7-3	NA	TRBJ2-1	CASSLNRDNEQFF	TGTGCCAGCAGCTTAAACCGGGACAATGAGCAGTTCTTC
NA	TRBV4-1	NA	TRBJ1-3	CASSQTGLGSGNTIYF	TGCGCCAGCAGCCAGACAGGTTTAGGGTCTGGAAACACCATATATTTT
NA	TRBV9	TRBD2	TRBJ2-5	CASSVYGGAQETQYF	TGTGCCAGCAGCGTGTACGGGGGGGCCCAAGAGACCCAGTACTTC
NA	TRBV5-1	TRBD1	TRBJ2-2	CASTVDRVETGELFF	TGCGCCAGCACCGTAGACAGGGTTGAGACCGGGGAGCTGTTTTTT
NA	TRBV7-3	NA	TRBJ2-5	CASSLTIQETQYF	TGTGCCAGCAGCTTAACCATCCAAGAGACCCAGTACTTC
NA	TRBV2	NA	TRBJ1-6	CASWGQNSPLHF	TGTGCCAGCTGGGGACAAAATTCACCCCTCCACTTT
once	TRBV7-2	NA	TRBJ1-5	CASSLGGGGYQPQHF	TGTGCCAGCAGCTTAGGCGGGGGAGGGTATCAGCCCCAGCATTTT
NA	TRBV5-1	NA	TRBJ2-7	CASRGQYEQYF	TGCGCCAGCAGGGGACAATACGAGCAGTACTTC
NA	TRBV19	NA	TRBJ1-1	CASSRARDLNTEAFF	TGTGCCAGTAGTAGGGCCAGGGATCTGAACACTGAAGCTTTCTTT